The present entry profiles one T cell receptor (beta chain) with its context. Its antigen is currently unknown. This entry is derived from a study of T cell responses to AZD1222 COVID-19 vaccine. Per germline, CDR1 GTSNPN and CDR2 SVGIG (reference sequence). V shed 8 bases and J 0 bases; nucleotides not matched to a gene: 3. The CDR3 totals 13 residues. Profiled with immunoSEQ multiplex PCR; TCRdb holds only in-frame clones, not every one. The sample records tens of thousands of clones, approximately 83% being singletons. Study-wide results and caveats: Clonal diversity was possibly underestimated, and white British individuals and females predominated among donors.

The sequence was collected from an adult who received the AZD1222 COVID-19 vaccine. This chain uses TRBV30 with TRBJ1-1; 10 bases fit TRBD1. Specimen: peripheral blood, collected 28 days after the second AZD1222 dose. CDR3 region: CAGTGVVNTEAFF. CDR3 DNA: TGTGCCGGGACAGGGGTGGTGAACACTGAAGCTTTCTTT.